Sequencing of this T cell receptor (beta chain) was carried out in a study of T cells in Graves' hyperthyroidism and ophthalmopathy. Study-wide background: Prior to any treatment, at the point of initial diagnosis, peripheral blood was collected.

Based on clinical symptoms, serum thyroxine and TRAb, thyroid ultrasound and orbital computed tomography, diagnoses were reached. The authors took PBMCs from roughly 10 ml fresh peripheral blood. Regions amplified from RNA transcripts were the TCR beta CDR3 regions. The study used the HTBI primer set for a first-round RT-PCR of the TCR CDR3. Via MiXCR, TCRdb re-called the multiplex PCR reads, giving one row per CDR3 protein. Among some 300,000 distinct CDR3 sequences listed, approximately 14% were seen once. In regard to this clonotype: Its antigen is currently unknown.

V lost 0 bases, J lost 4 bases, and 2 bases lay in between. Germline CDR1 is ENHRY and CDR2 is SYGVKD. The CDR3 loop spans 12 amino acids. Study observations and caveats: Ophthalmopathy was told apart from stable hyperthyroidism by a 13 V-J model.

The sequencing sample was made of blood. The V and J genes are TRBV10-3 and TRBJ2-3; D call uncertain. This receptor was identified in a middle-aged woman with Graves' hyperthyroidism. DNA of the CDR3: TGTGCCATCAGTGAGTCAGCAGATACGCAGTATTTT. Its protein product is CAISESADTQYF.